What follows are 22 T cell receptor beta chains derived from one specimen sequenced in a study of T cells in Graves' hyperthyroidism and ophthalmopathy. RNA transcripts were the template for amplifying TCR beta CDR3 regions. With the HTBI primer set, the TCR CDR3 went through a first round of RT-PCR. TCRdb independently ran MiXCR on the multiplex PCR reads; one entry per CDR3 protein. The sample includes about 840,000 distinct CDR3 sequences, 38% of them seen just once. What was sequenced was blood. The receptor source for this set is a man aged 18 to 30 with Graves' hyperthyroidism.

This clonotype was seen ten or more times. This rearrangement joins TRBV15 to TRBJ2-7; tentative D call: TRBD2 (7 bases). The CDR3 contains 16 residues. Germline CDR1 LNHNV, CDR2 YYDKDF (reference sequence). Trimming left V 0 bases short and J 2 bases short, with 14 bases between. CDR3 in amino acids: CATSRDRRGQPYEQYF. In DNA, the CDR3 is TGTGCCACCAGCAGAGATAGGCGGGGGCAGCCCTACGAGCAGTACTTC. The whole variable domain, filled in from reference TRBV15 and TRBJ2-7, reads DAMVIQNPRYQVTQFGKPVTLSCSQTLNHNVMYWYQQKSSQAPKLLFHYYDKDFNNEADTPDNFQSRRPNTSFCFLDIRSPGLGDTAMYLCATSRDRRGQPYEQYFGPGTRLTVT.

To note about this clonotype: A single base separates this from a much larger clone, so it may be a read error. The gene calls are TRBV7-3 and TRBJ2-2; 7 positions agree with TRBD1. The junction had 7 bases not matched to a gene; V was cut back by 5 bases and J by 1 base. Germline CDR1 is SGHTA and CDR2 is FQGTGA. This CDR3 has 16 residues. The DNA for the CDR3 is TGTGCCAGCAGCCCAGGGGGAGTGGTGAACACCGGGGAGCTGTTTTTT. Translating it yields CASSPGGVVNTGELFF.

This chain connects TRBV6-5 to TRBJ2-5; D is ambiguous. V dropped 2 bases and J dropped 8 bases, with 9 bases sitting between them. The CDR3 has 12 residues. CDR1 and CDR2 from the germline V gene are MNHEY and SVGAGI. The CDR3 bases are TGTGCCAGCAGTTACAGCGTGAACACCCAGTACTTC. Translated: CASSYSVNTQYF.

This clonotype has just a few counts. CDR3 nucleotides: TGTGCCAGTAGTACCGCCTTGGGAGGGGAGCTGTTTTTT. It is translated as CASSTALGGELFF. The chain joins TRBV19 to TRBJ2-2; no definite D call. Per the germline V gene, CDR1 is LNHDA and CDR2 is SQIVND (reference sequence). With 4 bases removed from V and 8 bases from J, the gap between germline ends came to 11 bases. The length of the CDR3 is 13 residues.

J is TRBJ1-1 and V is TRBV4-1; D is uncertain. The germline V and J ends were trimmed by 4 bases and 6 bases, with 15 bases remaining between them. CDR1 and CDR2 from the germline V gene are MGHRA and YSYEKL. This CDR3 comprises 14 residues. In nucleotides, the CDR3 is TGCGCCAGCAGCCCATTGACCGGAGTCCCTGAAGCTTTCTTT. It specifies CASSPLTGVPEAFF.

V and J are TRBV4-3 and TRBJ2-7, with TRBD2 matching over 9 bases. Germline CDR1 reads LGHNA; CDR2 reads YSLEER. The junction had 12 bases not matched to a gene; V was cut back by 1 base and J by 5 bases. CDR3 length: 17 amino acids. The CDR3 DNA is TGCGCCAGCAGCCAAGGTGATAGCGGGAGATTATTCCACGAGCAGTACTTC. This encodes CASSQGDSGRLFHEQYF.

A word on this clonotype: The germline gene is not matched at one end of the junction; a read error may be the cause. The V call is TRBV19, the J call TRBJ1-1; possible D gene TRBD1, 6 bases. The V gene's germline CDR1 is LNHDA and CDR2 SQIVND (reference sequence). This CDR3 comprises 13 residues. In DNA form, the CDR3 reads TGTGCCAGCAGCCTTAACAGGGACACTGGAGCTTTCTTT. This encodes CASSLNRDTGAFF.

Details on this clonotype: This may arise from a read error, as a much more abundant clone is one base away. V usage is TRBV20-1 and J usage is TRBJ1-1, with D tentatively TRBD1 (5 bases). Germline CDR1 is DFQATT and CDR2 is SNEGSKA (reference sequence). V gave up 1 base and J gave up 6 bases, with 15 bases separating them. This CDR3 has 14 residues. CDR3 sequence: CSARGGAGTPEAFF. Here the CDR3 DNA reads TGCAGTGCTAGAGGAGGGGCAGGGACCCCTGAAGCTTTCTTT.

The chain recombines TRBV10-3 with TRBJ2-2; D possibly corresponds to TRBD1 (5 bases). Germline CDR1 reads ENHRY; CDR2 reads SYGVKD. V lost 3 bases, J lost 2 bases, and 7 bases lay in between. This CDR3 is 14 amino acids long. This chain's CDR3 is CAISDRGNTGELFF. In DNA, the CDR3 is TGTGCCATCAGTGATAGGGGAAACACCGGGGAGCTGTTTTTT.

This clonotype has ten or more counts. J is TRBJ1-1 and V is TRBV20-1; D not certain. The V and J ends lost 3 bases and 8 bases respectively, with 10 bases between them. The CDR3 covers 11 residues. Germline V gene data show CDR1 as DFQATT and CDR2 as SNEGSKA (reference sequence). The CDR3 region is CSARFGSEAFF. Written as DNA, the CDR3 is TGCAGTGCTAGGTTCGGTTCCGAAGCTTTCTTT.

This clonotype has only one observation. The chain joins TRBV15 to TRBJ1-5; 8 bases agree with TRBD1. The V gene's germline CDR1 is LNHNV and CDR2 YYDKDF (reference sequence). CDR3 length equals 18 residues. V shed 6 bases and J 1 base; nucleotides not matched to a gene: 14. The CDR3 region is CATSTDNIGTGSNQPQHF. In DNA form, the CDR3 reads TGTGCCACCAGTACAGATAACATCGGGACAGGAAGCAATCAGCCCCAGCATTTT.

This clonotype was detected many times. The chain links TRBV9 to TRBJ2-5; 7 bases are shared with TRBD2. Trimming at V came to 0 bases and at J to 5 bases, leaving 4 bases not matched to a gene. CDR3 length equals 14 residues. Germline assignment: CDR1 SGDLS and CDR2 YYNGEE. The CDR3 protein is CASSVAGRAETQYF. CDR3 coding DNA: TGTGCCAGCAGCGTAGCTGGGAGGGCCGAGACCCAGTACTTC.

This clonotype has only a few counts. This rearrangement joins TRBV4-1 to TRBJ2-5; D ambiguous. The ends were cut back, 5 bases at V and 2 bases at J, with 12 bases in the middle. CDR1 and CDR2 from the germline V gene are MGHRA and YSYEKL. The CDR3 runs to 14 residues. In DNA form, the CDR3 reads TGCGCCAGCAGCTCACCAGACAAGCAAGAGACCCAGTACTTC. Its protein is CASSSPDKQETQYF.

This clonotype was detected many times. V usage is TRBV19 and J usage is TRBJ1-2, with TRBD1 matching 7 bases. With 6 bases clipped from V and 5 bases from J, the junction kept 12 bases outside the gene matches. There are 15 residues in the CDR3. Germline V CDR1 and CDR2: LNHDA, SQIVND (reference sequence). In nucleotides, the CDR3 is TGTGCCAGTAGACCTGGAGGGACAGCAGGATATGGCTACACCTTC. It codes for CASRPGGTAGYGYTF. Full variable domain (missing parts from reference TRBV19 and TRBJ1-2): DGGITQSPKYLFRKEGQNVTLSCEQNLNHDAMYWYRQDPGQGLRLIYYSQIVNDFQKGDIAEGYSVSREKKESFPLTVTSAQKNPTAFYLCASRPGGTAGYGYTFGSGTRLTVV.

The chain combines TRBV9 with TRBJ1-5; 10 bases are a match to TRBD1. The V and J ends lost 3 bases and 11 bases, in that order; junction bases with no gene match: 8. Germline assignment: CDR1 SGDLS and CDR2 YYNGEE. The CDR3 extends over 14 amino acids. In DNA, the CDR3 is TGTGCCAGCAGCGCGACAGGGGGCGGGGAGACCCAGCATTTT. It yields the protein CASSATGGGETQHF. Filled out from reference TRBV9 and TRBJ1-5, the complete variable domain reads DSGVTQTPKHLITATGQRVTLRCSPRSGDLSVYWYQQSLDQGLQFLIQYYNGEERAKGNILERFSAQQFPDLHSELNLSSLELGDSALYFCASSATGGGETQHFGDGTRLSIL.

Regarding this clonotype: One end of the junction varies from germline; a read error may be responsible. The CDR3 reads CASSPDGGSGGETQYF. In DNA, the CDR3 is TGTGCCAGCAGCCCCGATGGAGGTAGCGGGGGAGAGACCCAGTACTTC. V gene TRBV10-2 combines with J gene TRBJ2-5, with 9 bases that match TRBD2. Germline V lookup: CDR1 WSHSY, CDR2 SAAADI. This CDR3 comprises 16 residues.

This sequence joins TRBV5-5 and TRBJ1-5; D gene ambiguous. From germline, CDR1 is SGHKS and CDR2 YYEKEE (reference sequence). V lost 3 bases, J lost 1 base, and 8 bases lay in between. The CDR3 loop spans 14 amino acids. CDR3 in amino acids: CASSYDASNQPQHF. The CDR3 DNA is TGTGCCAGCAGCTATGACGCCAGCAATCAGCCCCAGCATTTT.

The rearrangement uses TRBV2 and TRBJ2-5, with 9 bases aligning to TRBD1. This CDR3 contains 14 residues. V shed 4 bases, J shed 5 bases, and the junction held 5 bases outside the gene matches. Germline lookup yields CDR1 SNHLY and CDR2 FYNNEI. The CDR3: CASSGDRDVETQYF. DNA for the CDR3: TGTGCCAGCAGTGGGGACAGGGATGTTGAGACCCAGTACTTC.

As regards this clonotype: One base away lies a much larger clone, so this may be a sequencing read error. J is TRBJ2-6 and V is TRBV5-5, with a weak D call TRBD2 (6 bases). Trimming pared 5 bases from V and 6 bases from J, leaving 15 bases between. CDR3 length: 15 residues. Germline V lookup: CDR1 SGHKS, CDR2 YYEKEE (reference sequence). This CDR3 is CASREGRSEANVLTF. The DNA of the CDR3 is TGTGCCAGCAGGGAGGGGAGGTCGGAGGCCAACGTCCTGACTTTC.

The gene calls are TRBV6-1 and TRBJ2-7; a possible D gene is TRBD2 (6 bases). With 5 bases removed from V and 6 bases from J, the gap between germline ends came to 20 bases. Germline values: CDR1 MNHNS, CDR2 SASEGT. The CDR3 is made up of 15 amino acids. CDR3 region: CASSYSGVGEREQYF. In nucleotides, the CDR3 is TGTGCCAGCAGTTACTCGGGAGTGGGTGAACGCGAGCAGTACTTC.

The sample holds many counts of this clonotype. The chain is built from TRBV7-9 and TRBJ2-7; possible D gene TRBD1, 6 bases. The CDR3 consists of 14 residues. Between the trimmed V and J ends, which lost 5 bases and 2 bases, there was a span of 13 bases. Looked up from germline, CDR1 is SEHNR and CDR2 is FQNEAQ (reference sequence). The CDR3 protein is CASSPDSLAYEQYF. The CDR3 DNA reads as TGTGCCAGCAGCCCGGACAGTTTAGCCTACGAGCAGTACTTC.

With regard to this clonotype: This may stem from a read error, because a much larger clone lies one nucleotide away. CDR3 sequence (DNA): TGTGTCAGCAGTAGACAGGGGGCGAACGAAAAACTGTTTTTT. This codes for CVSSRQGANEKLFF. The rearrangement links TRBV13 to TRBJ1-4; TRBD1 aligns across 10 bases. Germline CDR1 PRHDT, CDR2 FYEKMQ (reference sequence). This CDR3 spans 14 amino acids.